This paragraph covers one T cell receptor (beta chain) sequence. Its antigen is not identified. The data originate from a study of T cells in Graves' hyperthyroidism and ophthalmopathy. Across the whole study: Blood was drawn when the patient was first diagnosed and still untreated.

V lost 1 base and J 6 bases, leaving 12 bases between the germline ends. CDR3 length equals 13 residues. Germline V gives CDR1 DFQATT, CDR2 SNEGSKA (reference sequence). General study results and limits: Blood shared most expanded thyroid clonotypes above 0.001.

Exclusion criteria comprised uncontrolled infection, other autoimmune disease, pregnancy or lactation. Diagnosis rested on symptoms, serum thyroxine and TRAb, thyroid ultrasound, and orbital computed tomography. Template material for amplifying TCR beta CDR3 regions consisted of RNA transcripts. The TCR CDR3 was amplified in a first-round RT-PCR using the HTBI primer set. TCRdb reprocessed the multiplex PCR reads via MiXCR and lists one record per CDR3 protein. Among 270,000 or so distinct CDR3 sequences listed, approximately 26% were seen once. Specimen: blood. The V and J genes are TRBV20-1 and TRBJ1-1; a possible D gene is TRBD1 (6 bases). The sequence was collected from a man in his forties with Graves' hyperthyroidism that later progressed to Graves' ophthalmopathy. The CDR3 DNA reads as TGCAGTGCTAGAGGCCCAGGGGATGCTGAAGCTTTCTTT. Translated, it gives CSARGPGDAEAFF.